A single sample gave rise to the 30 T cell receptor beta chains below, sequenced in a study of cytomegalovirus exposure and HLA in healthy donors. Produced via immunoSEQ multiplex PCR; TCRdb's table is partial and in-frame only. The sample lists 150,000 to 200,000 clones, 84% occurring once. The sample comprised PBMCs. These receptors all stem from a man aged 18-30 years in good health and CMV-seropositive.

The rearrangement uses TRBV7-2 and TRBJ2-7, with TRBD1 matching over 8 bases. Germline V CDR1 and CDR2: SGHTA, FQGNSA. Trimming took 6 bases from V and 0 from J; bases not matched to a gene: 7. CDR3 size: 15 residues. The CDR3: CASRRQGAPSYEQYF. For the CDR3, the DNA is TGTGCCAGCAGGCGCCAGGGGGCCCCCTCCTACGAGCAGTACTTC.

V gene TRBV19 combines with J gene TRBJ2-5; TRBD2 agrees at 9 bases. Germline CDR1 and CDR2: LNHDA and SQIVND (reference sequence). The ends lost 5 bases at V and 2 bases at J; junction bases unmatched: 21. This CDR3 has 20 residues. The CDR3 here is CASSWVFSAGGPTGQETQYF. Here the CDR3 DNA reads TGTGCCAGTAGTTGGGTTTTTTCCGCGGGAGGGCCGACCGGTCAAGAGACCCAGTACTTC. Full variable domain (outside the CDR3, taken from reference TRBV19 and TRBJ2-5): DGGITQSPKYLFRKEGQNVTLSCEQNLNHDAMYWYRQDPGQGLRLIYYSQIVNDFQKGDIAEGYSVSREKKESFPLTVTSAQKNPTAFYLCASSWVFSAGGPTGQETQYFGPGTRLLVL.

CDR3 sequence: CATSDRGYTEAFF. For the CDR3, the DNA is TGTGCCACGTCGGACAGGGGGTACACTGAAGCTTTCTTT. The rearrangement uses TRBV27 and TRBJ1-1, with 10 nucleotides matching TRBD1. The V gene end was trimmed by 10 bases and the J gene end by 3 bases; junction bases not matched to a gene: 5. This CDR3 contains 13 residues. CDR1 and CDR2 (germline): MNHEY, SMNVEV (reference sequence).

Only a few counts were recorded for this clone. This chain links TRBV15 with TRBJ2-2; D not resolved. CDR1 LNHNV and CDR2 YYDKDF come from the germline V gene (reference sequence). The CDR3 is made up of 14 amino acids. V was cut by 0 bases and J by 5 bases, with 7 bases left in between. The CDR3 region is CATSRDRVTGELFF. The CDR3 nucleotides are TGTGCCACCAGCAGAGATCGAGTGACCGGGGAGCTGTTTTTT. Based on the CDR3 plus reference TRBV15 and TRBJ2-2, the full variable domain is DAMVIQNPRYQVTQFGKPVTLSCSQTLNHNVMYWYQQKSSQAPKLLFHYYDKDFNNEADTPDNFQSRRPNTSFCFLDIRSPGLGDTAMYLCATSRDRVTGELFFGEGSRLTVL.

J is TRBJ2-2 and V is TRBV9, with 7 bases fitting TRBD1. The CDR3 has 15 residues. Germline CDR1 is SGDLS and CDR2 is YYNGEE. The V segment lost 4 bases and the J segment 4 bases; nucleotides outside the gene matches: 7. The CDR3, as DNA: TGTGCCAGCAGCCGACAGGGACCCATCACCGGGGAGCTGTTTTTT. Protein sequence: CASSRQGPITGELFF. Filled out from reference TRBV9 and TRBJ2-2, the complete variable domain reads DSGVTQTPKHLITATGQRVTLRCSPRSGDLSVYWYQQSLDQGLQFLIQYYNGEERAKGNILERFSAQQFPDLHSELNLSSLELGDSALYFCASSRQGPITGELFFGEGSRLTVL.

The V gene is TRBV15, the J gene TRBJ2-7, with TRBD2 as a possible D gene (6 bases). V was cut by 10 bases and J by 6 bases, with 19 bases left in between. Per the germline V gene, CDR1 is LNHNV and CDR2 is YYDKDF (reference sequence). The CDR3 sequence is 13 residues long. CDR3 nucleotide sequence: TGTGCCATTGGGACTGCCCGAGCGGGCGAGCAGTACTTC. It translates to CAIGTARAGEQYF.

The chain's CDR3 is CASVLGRVNQPQHF. In DNA form, the CDR3 reads TGTGCCAGCGTGTTAGGGCGGGTCAATCAGCCCCAGCATTTT. V and J are TRBV6-1 and TRBJ1-5; D gene ambiguous. The CDR3 has 14 amino acids. Trimming shortened V by 8 bases and J by 3 bases, and 14 bases separated the two germline ends. CDR1 MNHNS and CDR2 SASEGT come from the germline V gene.

This clone has more than one count but fewer than ten. This chain uses TRBV28 with TRBJ1-2; D is unresolved. The CDR3 length is 12 residues. V gave up 8 bases and J gave up 5 bases, with 12 bases separating them. Germline loops: CDR1 MDHEN, CDR2 SYDVKM. The CDR3: CASRSAGYGYTF. Here the CDR3 DNA reads TGTGCCAGCCGTAGCGCGGGTTATGGCTACACCTTC.

This clone has a handful of counts. The rearrangement joins TRBV7-8 to TRBJ1-2, with TRBD1 identical over 7 bases. Germline lookup yields CDR1 SGHVS and CDR2 FQNEAQ. This CDR3 comprises 15 residues. V was pared by 3 bases and J by 8 bases, with 12 bases of the junction left unmatched. CDR3 region: CASSFLPRGFQGYTF. The CDR3 region has the DNA TGTGCCAGCAGCTTCCTCCCCAGGGGGTTTCAGGGCTACACCTTC.

The chain combines TRBV18 with TRBJ2-5; TRBD2 aligns across 9 bases. From germline, CDR1 is KGHSH and CDR2 LQKENI. V lost 0 bases and J lost 6; bases outside the gene matches: 8. The CDR3 contains 16 residues. This chain's CDR3 is CASSPPASGMGKTQYF. The CDR3 nucleotides are TGTGCCAGCTCACCACCAGCTAGCGGGATGGGGAAGACCCAGTACTTC.

The chain joins TRBV6-1 to TRBJ2-7, with TRBD2 matching 16 bases. This CDR3 comprises 19 residues. From germline, CDR1 is MNHNS and CDR2 SASEGT. V shed 3 bases, J shed 3 bases, and the junction held 11 bases outside the gene matches. The CDR3 DNA sequence: TGTGCCAGCAGTGATGATCGGGGACTAGCGGGAGGGAGGTACTACGAGCAGTACTTC. Encoded protein: CASSDDRGLAGGRYYEQYF.

V usage is TRBV30 and J usage is TRBJ1-2, with TRBD1 as a possible D gene (6 bases). Trimming pared 5 bases from V and 0 bases from J, leaving 19 bases between. This CDR3 spans 16 amino acids. The V gene's germline CDR1 is GTSNPN and CDR2 SVGIG (reference sequence). CDR3 DNA sequence: TGTGCCTGGTCCTCCGGGAGGGGGGGAGCTAACTATGGCTACACCTTC. Translating gives CAWSSGRGGANYGYTF.

This clone was seen only once. The chain links TRBV7-8 to TRBJ1-2; 9 nucleotides match TRBD1. V lost 4 bases to trimming and J lost 9 bases; unmatched junction nucleotides: 9. This CDR3 spans 14 amino acids. The V gene's germline CDR1 is SGHVS and CDR2 FQNEAQ. The CDR3 region has the DNA TGTGCCAGCAGCTCCCGGACAGGGGAATCTAGCTACACCTTC. Residues: CASSSRTGESSYTF.

The rearrangement joins TRBV7-8 to TRBJ2-1; D unresolved. The CDR3 runs 13 residues. Germline V gene data show CDR1 as SGHVS and CDR2 as FQNEAQ. The V end lost 0 bases, the J end lost 15 bases, and 15 bases lay between the germline ends. CDR3 amino acids: CASSLAIGSRLFF. CDR3 DNA: TGTGCCAGCAGCTTAGCTATTGGATCCCGACTGTTCTTC.

The CDR3 sequence is CASSPVSGRNGELFF. CDR3 coding DNA: TGTGCCAGCTCACCAGTTAGCGGGAGGAACGGGGAGCTGTTTTTT. The chain is built from TRBV18 and TRBJ2-2, with TRBD2 matching 10 bases. Unmatched junction bases numbered 4, after V lost 2 bases and J lost 7 bases. This CDR3 region has 15 residues. The germline gives CDR1 KGHSH, CDR2 LQKENI.

The V and J genes are TRBV5-1 and TRBJ2-7; weak D call: TRBD1 (7 bases). The germline V gene encodes CDR1 SGHRS and CDR2 YFSETQ. V was trimmed by 1 base and J by 6 bases, leaving 17 bases between them. The CDR3 covers 15 residues. CDR3 nucleotides: TGCGCCAGCAGCTTGTCCGCGACAGGGCGGGGCGAGCAGTACTTC. Encoded protein: CASSLSATGRGEQYF.

This clone was found a few times. The rearrangement joins TRBV29-1 to TRBJ2-2; D remains unclear. The CDR3 covers 13 residues. The ends were cut back, 0 bases at V and 6 bases at J, with 8 bases in the middle. Germline lookup yields CDR1 SQVTM and CDR2 ANQGSEA. Written as DNA, the CDR3 is TGCAGCGTTGAAGATTCGGTGGCCGGGGAGCTGTTTTTT. It is translated as CSVEDSVAGELFF.

Note on this clone: This sample includes further DNA sequences coding for the same CDR3. The chain is built from TRBV15 and TRBJ2-7, with a tentative D call TRBD1 (5 bases). The germline CDR1 and CDR2 sequences are LNHNV and YYDKDF (reference sequence). V lost 0 bases and J 4 bases, leaving 7 bases between the germline ends. The CDR3 extends over 13 amino acids. The chain's CDR3 is CATSRDRGYEQYF. Written as DNA, the CDR3 is TGTGCCACCAGCAGAGATAGGGGTTACGAGCAGTACTTC.

Here the CDR3 DNA reads TGTGCCAGCAGCTGGAGTAGCGAGCAGTACTTC. Translation: CASSWSSEQYF. The V gene is TRBV5-6, the J gene TRBJ2-7; D uncertain. Between the trimmed V and J ends, which lost 3 bases and 6 bases, there was a span of 7 bases. CDR1 is SGHDT, CDR2 YYEEEE, per germline. There are 11 residues in the CDR3.

The V and J genes are TRBV9 and TRBJ2-3, with 14 bases aligning to TRBD2. This CDR3 is 17 amino acids long. Trimming took 0 bases from V and 3 from J; bases not matched to a gene: 3. Germline V gives CDR1 SGDLS, CDR2 YYNGEE. CDR3: CASSVGTSGRITDTQYF. The CDR3 DNA sequence: TGTGCCAGCAGCGTAGGGACTAGCGGGAGGATAACAGATACGCAGTATTTT.

Concerning this clone itself: The sample carries other DNA sequences with the same CDR3. This sequence joins TRBV5-1 and TRBJ2-1; D may be TRBD2 (5 bases). The CDR3 is made up of 14 amino acids. V gave up 1 base and J gave up 0 bases, with 5 bases separating them. Germline-derived CDR1 and CDR2 are SGHRS and YFSETQ. CDR3 in amino acids: CASSLRGSYNEQFF. The CDR3 DNA is TGCGCCAGCAGCTTGCGGGGCTCCTACAATGAGCAGTTCTTC. Complete variable domain (other parts from reference TRBV5-1 and TRBJ2-1): KAGVTQTPRYLIKTRGQQVTLSCSPISGHRSVSWYQQTPGQGLQFLFEYFSETQRNKGNFPGRFSGRQFSNSRSEMNVSTLELGDSALYLCASSLRGSYNEQFFGPGTRLTVL.

This sequence joins TRBV30 and TRBJ1-2; 9 bases align to TRBD1. V was clipped by 0 bases and J by 5 bases; unmatched bases: 13. The CDR3 totals 17 residues. From germline, CDR1 is GTSNPN and CDR2 SVGIG (reference sequence). This CDR3 reads CAWSVAGPGTGIYGYTF. The CDR3 DNA sequence: TGTGCCTGGAGTGTAGCGGGACCTGGGACAGGGATATATGGCTACACCTTC.

V is TRBV28 and J is TRBJ1-5, with 7 positions matching TRBD1. The germline V gene encodes CDR1 MDHEN and CDR2 SYDVKM. J lost 1 base, V lost 4 bases, and 4 bases had no gene match. The CDR3 is 15 amino acids. The CDR3 sequence: CASSSIRGSNQPQHF. The DNA of the CDR3 is TGTGCCAGCAGTTCCATCAGGGGGAGCAATCAGCCCCAGCATTTT.

This clone was recorded once. This chain uses TRBV9 with TRBJ2-6; D not certain. The V gene lost 0 bases and the J gene lost 0 bases, with 4 bases spanning the gap. The CDR3 loop spans 15 amino acids. In germline, CDR1 is SGDLS, CDR2 YYNGEE. CDR3 residues: CASSVANSGANVLTF. The DNA for the CDR3 is TGTGCCAGCAGCGTAGCCAACTCTGGGGCCAACGTCCTGACTTTC. The whole variable domain, remainder taken from reference TRBV9 and TRBJ2-6, is DSGVTQTPKHLITATGQRVTLRCSPRSGDLSVYWYQQSLDQGLQFLIQYYNGEERAKGNILERFSAQQFPDLHSELNLSSLELGDSALYFCASSVANSGANVLTFGAGSRLTVL.

The chain recombines TRBV13 with TRBJ2-3, with 7 bases lining up with TRBD2. CDR3 length: 16 residues. Germline V gene data show CDR1 as PRHDT and CDR2 as FYEKMQ (reference sequence). The trim removed 5 bases at V and 4 bases at J, leaving 12 bases unmatched. The CDR3 DNA follows: TGTGCCAGCAGCCGCTTCTCGGCGGGAGTGCCAGATACGCAGTATTTT. Protein sequence: CASSRFSAGVPDTQYF.

This clone showed up just a few times. The V call is TRBV19, the J call TRBJ2-5, with TRBD2 as a possible D gene (7 bases). This CDR3 has 15 amino acids. From germline, CDR1 is LNHDA and CDR2 SQIVND (reference sequence). V lost 3 bases and J lost 5, with 16 bases in between. The CDR3 DNA sequence: TGTGCCAGTAGTATCCAAGGGGGGGCTAGGGAGACCCAGTACTTC. Its translation: CASSIQGGARETQYF.

This sequence joins TRBV19 and TRBJ2-2; 7 positions agree with TRBD2. The CDR3 has 15 amino acids. V was clipped by 4 bases and J by 5 bases; unmatched bases: 7. Germline-derived CDR1 and CDR2 are LNHDA and SQIVND (reference sequence). The chain's CDR3 is CASSSPGRGTGELFF. The CDR3, as DNA: TGTGCCAGTAGTAGTCCGGGGCGGGGGACCGGGGAGCTGTTTTTT. Full variable domain (rest looked up from reference TRBV19 and TRBJ2-2): DGGITQSPKYLFRKEGQNVTLSCEQNLNHDAMYWYRQDPGQGLRLIYYSQIVNDFQKGDIAEGYSVSREKKESFPLTVTSAQKNPTAFYLCASSSPGRGTGELFFGEGSRLTVL.

This chain joins TRBV6-1 and TRBJ1-5, with unresolved D. This CDR3 region has 14 residues. CDR1 and CDR2 from the germline V gene are MNHNS and SASEGT. Trimming stripped 8 bases from V and 6 bases from J, with 17 bases between. CDR3 sequence reads: CASSPDGLVQPQHF. Here the CDR3 DNA reads TGTGCCAGCTCCCCTGACGGACTCGTTCAGCCCCAGCATTTT.

This chain connects TRBV7-7 to TRBJ2-5, with 11 bases that match TRBD1. CDR3 size: 16 residues. Germline-derived CDR1 and CDR2 are SSHAT and FNYEAQ (reference sequence). The V gene end was trimmed by 7 bases and the J gene end by 5 bases; junction bases not matched to a gene: 12. CDR3 bases: TGTGCCAGCATCCCCACTCCGGGACAGGGGGATGAGACCCAGTACTTC. This translates into CASIPTPGQGDETQYF.

V and J are TRBV28 and TRBJ2-1, with D perhaps matching TRBD2 (7 bases). The germline V gene encodes CDR1 MDHEN and CDR2 SYDVKM. This CDR3 has 15 residues. V was trimmed by 7 bases and J by 3 bases, leaving 16 bases between them. As DNA, the CDR3 is TGTGCCAGCAATTCCCGGGGGGCCGTCTACAATGAGCAGTTCTTC. It specifies CASNSRGAVYNEQFF.